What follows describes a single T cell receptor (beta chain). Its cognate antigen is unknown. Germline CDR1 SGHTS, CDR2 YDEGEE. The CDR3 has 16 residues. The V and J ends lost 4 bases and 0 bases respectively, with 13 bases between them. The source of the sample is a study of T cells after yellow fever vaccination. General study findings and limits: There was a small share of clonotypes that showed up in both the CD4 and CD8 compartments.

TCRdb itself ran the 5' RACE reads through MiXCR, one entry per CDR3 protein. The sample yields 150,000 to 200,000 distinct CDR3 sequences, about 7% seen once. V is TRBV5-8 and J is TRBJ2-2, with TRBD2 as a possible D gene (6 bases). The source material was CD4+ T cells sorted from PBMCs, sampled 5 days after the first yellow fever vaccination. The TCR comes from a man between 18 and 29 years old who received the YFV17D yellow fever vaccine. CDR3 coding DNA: TGTGCCAGCAGCGACCGGGGGTTAGCGAACACCGGGGAGCTGTTTTTT. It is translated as CASSDRGLANTGELFF. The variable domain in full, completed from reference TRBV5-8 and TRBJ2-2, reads EAGVTQSPTHLIKTRGQQATLRCSPISGHTSVYWYQQALGLGLQFLLWYDEGEERNRGNFPPRFSGRQFPNYSSELNVNALELEDSALYLCASSDRGLANTGELFFGEGSRLTVL.